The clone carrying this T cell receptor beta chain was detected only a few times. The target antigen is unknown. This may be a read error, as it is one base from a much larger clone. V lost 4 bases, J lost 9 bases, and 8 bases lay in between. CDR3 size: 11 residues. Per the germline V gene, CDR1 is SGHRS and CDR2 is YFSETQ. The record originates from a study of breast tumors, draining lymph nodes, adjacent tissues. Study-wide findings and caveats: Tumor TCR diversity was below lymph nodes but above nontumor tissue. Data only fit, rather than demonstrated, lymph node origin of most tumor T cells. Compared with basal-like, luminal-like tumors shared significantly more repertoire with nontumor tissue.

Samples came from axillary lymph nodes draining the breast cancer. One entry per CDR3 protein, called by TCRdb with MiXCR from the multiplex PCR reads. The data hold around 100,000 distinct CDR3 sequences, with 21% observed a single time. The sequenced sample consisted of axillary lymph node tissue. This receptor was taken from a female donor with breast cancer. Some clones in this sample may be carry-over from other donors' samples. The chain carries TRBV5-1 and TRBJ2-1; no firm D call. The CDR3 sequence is CASSPEGEQFF. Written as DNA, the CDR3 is TGCGCCAGCAGCCCAGAAGGTGAGCAGTTCTTC.